A selection of T cell receptor beta chains follows, all from one sample in a study of cytomegalovirus exposure and HLA in healthy donors. Clones were read by immunoSEQ multiplex PCR, and TCRdb kept only the in-frame ones, dropping some. The data contain under 250,000 clones, 76% of them seen just once; the ten biggest clones take up 0.63%. The sequenced sample was PBMCs. Source of these receptors: a man between 18 and 35 years old in good health and CMV-seronegative. CDR3s include the opening cysteine and the closing phenylalanine or tryptophan. A D gene is named only where the DNA matches it firmly. The listing skips clone size in some rows; elsewhere it reads once, few, many or a size class.

TRBJ2-1,.,few,TRBV7-5,CARSSGLAVSSYNEQFF,TGTGCCAGAAGCTCGGGACTAGCCGTTAGCTCCTACAATGAGCAGTTCTTC
TRBJ1-1,.,.,TRBV19,CASGRENTEAFF,TGTGCCAGCGGCCGGGAGAACACTGAAGCTTTCTTT
TRBJ2-1,TRBD2,.,TRBV5-1,CASTASGGYNEQFF,TGCGCCAGCACGGCTAGCGGGGGATACAATGAGCAGTTCTTC
TRBJ2-7,TRBD2,.,TRBV7-2,CASSLSGLAINEQYF,TGTGCCAGCAGCCTATCGGGACTAGCGATCAACGAGCAGTACTTC
TRBJ1-2,.,.,TRBV5-1,CASSPQASIYGYTF,TGCGCCAGCAGCCCCCAGGCCTCAATCTATGGCTACACCTTC
TRBJ2-1,TRBD1,.,TRBV27,CASSPYQTGASNEQFF,TGTGCCAGCAGTCCTTACCAGACAGGGGCCTCCAATGAGCAGTTCTTC
TRBJ1-4,.,.,TRBV7-8,CASSLVREGGPNEKLFF,TGTGCCAGCAGCTTAGTTCGGGAGGGGGGGCCTAATGAAAAACTGTTTTTT
TRBJ2-3,.,.,TRBV19,CASSRGSTGTDTQYF,TGTGCCAGTAGTAGAGGGAGTACGGGCACAGATACGCAGTATTTT
TRBJ1-5,TRBD1,once,TRBV6-1,CASGSGGGQPQHF,TGTGCCAGCGGTTCAGGGGGCGGACAGCCCCAGCATTTT
TRBJ1-1,TRBD1,.,TRBV4-1,CASSQVYLGTGVTEAFF,TGCGCCAGCAGCCAAGTATATCTTGGGACAGGGGTCACTGAAGCTTTCTTT
TRBJ2-1,TRBD2,.,TRBV28,CASSVKLAGGWGEQFF,TGTGCCAGCAGTGTGAAACTAGCGGGAGGGTGGGGTGAGCAGTTCTTC
TRBJ2-6,.,.,TRBV9,CASSPRQVVSGANVLTF,TGTGCCAGCAGCCCCCGACAGGTGGTCTCTGGGGCCAACGTCCTGACTTTC
TRBJ1-1,.,.,TRBV2,CASHRLPNTEAFF,TGTGCCAGCCACAGGCTACCGAACACTGAAGCTTTCTTT